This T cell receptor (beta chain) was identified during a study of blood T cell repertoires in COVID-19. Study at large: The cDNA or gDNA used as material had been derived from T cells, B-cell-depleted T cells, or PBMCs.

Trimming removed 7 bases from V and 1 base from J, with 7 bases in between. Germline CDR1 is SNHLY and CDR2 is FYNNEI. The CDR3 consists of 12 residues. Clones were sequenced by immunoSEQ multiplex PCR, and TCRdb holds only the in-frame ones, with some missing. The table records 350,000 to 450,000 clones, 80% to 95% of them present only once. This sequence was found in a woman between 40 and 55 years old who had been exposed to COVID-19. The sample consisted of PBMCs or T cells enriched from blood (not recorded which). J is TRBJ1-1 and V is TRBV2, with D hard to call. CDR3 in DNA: TGTGCCAGCACTTCAGAGAACACTGAAGCTTTCTTT. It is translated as CASTSENTEAFF. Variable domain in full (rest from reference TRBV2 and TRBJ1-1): EPEVTQTPSHQVTQMGQEVILRCVPISNHLYFYWYRQILGQKVEFLVSFYNNEISEKSEIFDDQFSVERPDGSNFTLKIRSTKLEDSAMYFCASTSENTEAFFGQGTRLTVV.